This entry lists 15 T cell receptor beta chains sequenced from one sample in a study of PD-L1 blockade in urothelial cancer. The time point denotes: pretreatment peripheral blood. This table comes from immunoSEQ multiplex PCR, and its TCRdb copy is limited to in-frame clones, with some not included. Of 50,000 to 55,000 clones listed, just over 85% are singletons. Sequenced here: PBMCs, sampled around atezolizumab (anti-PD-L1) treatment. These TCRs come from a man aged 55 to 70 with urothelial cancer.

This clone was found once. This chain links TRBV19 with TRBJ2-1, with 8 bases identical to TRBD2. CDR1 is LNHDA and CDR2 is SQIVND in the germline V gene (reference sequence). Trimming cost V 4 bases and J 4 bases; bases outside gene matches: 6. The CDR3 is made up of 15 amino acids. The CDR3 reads CASSRAGGPYNEQFF. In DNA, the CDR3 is TGTGCCAGTAGTAGGGCGGGAGGCCCGTACAATGAGCAGTTCTTC.

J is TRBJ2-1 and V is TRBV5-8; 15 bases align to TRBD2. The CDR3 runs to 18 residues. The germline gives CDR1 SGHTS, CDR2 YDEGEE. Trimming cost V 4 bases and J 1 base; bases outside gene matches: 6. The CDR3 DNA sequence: TGTGCCAGCAGCGTCCGGACTAGCGGGAGGGGATCCTACAATGAGCAGTTCTTC. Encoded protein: CASSVRTSGRGSYNEQFF.

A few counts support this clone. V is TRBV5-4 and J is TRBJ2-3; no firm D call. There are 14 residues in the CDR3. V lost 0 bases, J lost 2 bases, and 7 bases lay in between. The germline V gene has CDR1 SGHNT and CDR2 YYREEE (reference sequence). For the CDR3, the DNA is TGTGCCAGCAGCTTGGCCGACTTCACAGATACGCAGTATTTT. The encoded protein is CASSLADFTDTQYF. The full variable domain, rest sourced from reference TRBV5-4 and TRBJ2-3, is ETGVTQSPTHLIKTRGQQVTLRCSSQSGHNTVSWYQQALGQGPQFIFQYYREEENGRGNFPPRFSGLQFPNYSSELNVNALELDDSALYLCASSLADFTDTQYFGPGTRLTVL.

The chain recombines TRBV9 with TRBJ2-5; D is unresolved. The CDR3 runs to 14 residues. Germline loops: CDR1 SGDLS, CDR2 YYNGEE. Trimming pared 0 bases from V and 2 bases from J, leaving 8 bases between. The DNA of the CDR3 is TGTGCCAGCAGCGTAGGGGCCAGACAAGAGACCCAGTACTTC. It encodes CASSVGARQETQYF.

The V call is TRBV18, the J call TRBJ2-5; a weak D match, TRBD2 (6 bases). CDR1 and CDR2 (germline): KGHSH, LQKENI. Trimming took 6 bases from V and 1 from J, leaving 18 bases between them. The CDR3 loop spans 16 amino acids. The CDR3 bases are TGTGCCAGCTCCCCCCAGCGGGCAAGTGTCCAAGAGACCCAGTACTTC. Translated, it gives CASSPQRASVQETQYF. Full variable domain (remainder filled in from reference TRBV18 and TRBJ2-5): NAGVMQNPRHLVRRRGQEARLRCSPMKGHSHVYWYRQLPEEGLKFMVYLQKENIIDESGMPKERFSAEFPKEGPSILRIQQVVRGDSAAYFCASSPQRASVQETQYFGPGTRLLVL.

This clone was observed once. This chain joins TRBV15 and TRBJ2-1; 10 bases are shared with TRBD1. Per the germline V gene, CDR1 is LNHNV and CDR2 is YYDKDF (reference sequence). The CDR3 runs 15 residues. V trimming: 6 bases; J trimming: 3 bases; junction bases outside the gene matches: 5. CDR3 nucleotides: TGTGCCACCAGGACGGACAGGGGGATCTACAATGAGCAGTTCTTC. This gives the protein CATRTDRGIYNEQFF.

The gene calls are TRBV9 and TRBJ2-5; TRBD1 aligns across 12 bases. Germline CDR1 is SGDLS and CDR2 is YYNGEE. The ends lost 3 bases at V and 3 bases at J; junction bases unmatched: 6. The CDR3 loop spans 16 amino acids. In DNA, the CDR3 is TGTGCCAGCAGCGCAGGGACAGGGGGCGCGAAAGAGACCCAGTACTTC. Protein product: CASSAGTGGAKETQYF.

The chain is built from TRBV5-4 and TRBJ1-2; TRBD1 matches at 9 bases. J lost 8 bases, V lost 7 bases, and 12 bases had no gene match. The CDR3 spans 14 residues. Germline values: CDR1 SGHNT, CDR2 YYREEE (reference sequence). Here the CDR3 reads CASRSGTGPQGYTF. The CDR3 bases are TGTGCCAGCCGTTCCGGGACAGGGCCCCAAGGCTACACCTTC.

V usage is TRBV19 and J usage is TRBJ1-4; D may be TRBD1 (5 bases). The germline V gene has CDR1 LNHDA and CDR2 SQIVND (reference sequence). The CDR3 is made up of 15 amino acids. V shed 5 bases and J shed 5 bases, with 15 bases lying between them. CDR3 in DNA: TGTGCCAGTAGTTCCGGGGGGACGGAGAATGAAAAACTGTTTTTT. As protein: CASSSGGTENEKLFF.

The CDR3 DNA follows: TGCGCCAGTTACCGGGACTCCGTCGGGGAGCAGTTCTTC. This translates into CASYRDSVGEQFF. The chain couples TRBV5-1 to TRBJ2-1; a possible D gene is TRBD2 (6 bases). Germline values: CDR1 SGHRS, CDR2 YFSETQ. The CDR3 runs 13 residues. V gave up 8 bases and J gave up 10 bases, with 19 bases separating them.

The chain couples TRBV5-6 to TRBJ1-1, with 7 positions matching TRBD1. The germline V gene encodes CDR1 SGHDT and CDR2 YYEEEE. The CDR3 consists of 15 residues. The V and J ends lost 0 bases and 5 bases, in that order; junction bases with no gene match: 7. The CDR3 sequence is CASSLAAGGKTEAFF. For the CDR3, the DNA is TGTGCCAGCAGCTTGGCGGCAGGGGGAAAAACTGAAGCTTTCTTT. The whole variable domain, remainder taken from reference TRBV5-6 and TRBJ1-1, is DAGVTQSPTHLIKTRGQQVTLRCSPKSGHDTVSWYQQALGQGPQFIFQYYEEEERQRGNFPDRFSGHQFPNYSSELNVNALLLGDSALYLCASSLAAGGKTEAFFGQGTRLTVV.

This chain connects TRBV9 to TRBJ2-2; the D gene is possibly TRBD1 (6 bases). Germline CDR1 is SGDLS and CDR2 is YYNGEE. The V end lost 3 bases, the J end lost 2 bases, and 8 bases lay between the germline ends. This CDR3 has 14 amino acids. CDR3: CASSEGTNTGELFF. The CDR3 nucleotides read TGTGCCAGCAGCGAGGGGACAAACACCGGGGAGCTGTTTTTT. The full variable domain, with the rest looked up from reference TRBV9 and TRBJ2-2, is DSGVTQTPKHLITATGQRVTLRCSPRSGDLSVYWYQQSLDQGLQFLIQYYNGEERAKGNILERFSAQQFPDLHSELNLSSLELGDSALYFCASSEGTNTGELFFGEGSRLTVL.

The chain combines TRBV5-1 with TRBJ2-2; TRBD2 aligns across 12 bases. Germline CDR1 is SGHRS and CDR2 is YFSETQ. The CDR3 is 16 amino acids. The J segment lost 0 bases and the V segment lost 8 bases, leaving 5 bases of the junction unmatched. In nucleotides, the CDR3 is TGCGCCAGTGTTCCTAGCGGGGGGGCGAACACCGGGGAGCTGTTTTTT. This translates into CASVPSGGANTGELFF.

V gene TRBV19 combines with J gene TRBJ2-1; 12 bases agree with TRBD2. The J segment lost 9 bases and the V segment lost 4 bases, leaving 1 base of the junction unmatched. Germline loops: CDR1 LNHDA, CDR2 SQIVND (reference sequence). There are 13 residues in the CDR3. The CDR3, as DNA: TGTGCCAGTAGTACGGGACTAGCGGGTGAGCAGTTCTTC. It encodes CASSTGLAGEQFF. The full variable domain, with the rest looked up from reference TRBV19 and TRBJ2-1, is DGGITQSPKYLFRKEGQNVTLSCEQNLNHDAMYWYRQDPGQGLRLIYYSQIVNDFQKGDIAEGYSVSREKKESFPLTVTSAQKNPTAFYLCASSTGLAGEQFFGPGTRLTVL.

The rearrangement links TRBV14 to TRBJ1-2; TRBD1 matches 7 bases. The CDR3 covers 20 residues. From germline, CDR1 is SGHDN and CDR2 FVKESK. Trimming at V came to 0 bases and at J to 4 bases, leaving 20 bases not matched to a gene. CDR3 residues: CASSQDLAGTDPIRRYGYTF. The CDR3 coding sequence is TGTGCCAGCAGCCAAGATCTCGCAGGGACAGACCCGATTAGGCGCTATGGCTACACCTTC.